The entry below gives a single T cell receptor (beta chain) sequence along with its context. Naive CD8 cells were CD45RO-negative, positively selected for CCR7, excluding terminally differentiated effector memory CD45RA+ cells. V shed 4 bases, J shed 1 base, and the junction held 5 bases outside the gene matches. From germline, CDR1 is ENHRY and CDR2 SYGVKD. The CDR3 runs to 15 residues. Libraries were prepared by immunoSEQ multiplex PCR; TCRdb keeps only in-frame clonotypes and omits some of them. Of some 2 million clones listed, approximately 94% are singletons. This specimen comes from a study of shared clonotypes between healthy human individuals.

Sequenced material: naive CD8+ T cells sorted from blood. V gene TRBV10-3 combines with J gene TRBJ2-7; 9 bases agree with TRBD1. This clonotype was sampled from a young man in good health. The CDR3 DNA reads TGTGCCATCAGTGCACCCGGGACAGGGTCCTACGAGCAGTACTTC. Translating gives CAISAPGTGSYEQYF.